Listed below are T cell receptor beta chains from one sample, sequenced in a study of response to subunit inactivated influenza vaccine. TCRdb processed the RT-PCR reads anew with MiXCR; each CDR3 protein has one entry. Altogether about 530,000 distinct CDR3 sequences are present, roughly 10% being singletons, with the ten largest covering 10% to 13%. Sequencing was performed on PBMCs from blood, taken on the day of vaccination. The receptors were gathered from a man over 45 who received an inactivated influenza vaccine. Both conserved end residues are part of each CDR3. The order of the fields is V gene, D gene, clone size, J gene, CDR3 DNA, CDR3 protein. The D gene is left open where the match is weak. Clone size is shown for a subset of rows, as once, few, many or a class of expanded clone.

>TRBV10-3|-|few|TRBJ2-7
TGTGCCATCAGTGAGTCTCTCGGCTCCTACGAGCAGTACTTC
CAISESLGSYEQYF
>TRBV5-6|TRBD2|many|TRBJ2-5
TGTGCCAGCAGCTTGACGGGACTAGCGATCGAGACCCAGTACTTC
CASSLTGLAIETQYF
>TRBV29-1|-|few|TRBJ1-1
TGCAGCGTTGAATGGCGAGGGAACACTGAAGCTTTCTTT
CSVEWRGNTEAFF
>TRBV20-1|-|few|TRBJ2-7
TGCAGTGCTACTCAACAGGTGTGGGAGCAGTACTTC
CSATQQVWEQYF
>TRBV28|-|-|TRBJ2-7
TGTGCCAGCAGTTTCGCCGGGACGCGGGCCTACGAGCAGTACTTC
CASSFAGTRAYEQYF
>TRBV7-8|TRBD1|many|TRBJ2-1
TGTGCCAGCAGCATAAATGGCCTTGACAGGGGCTTCGATGAGCAGTTCTTC
CASSINGLDRGFDEQFF
>TRBV5-5|-|few|TRBJ2-5
TGTGCCAGCAGCCCGTACAGGACCCCCCTGGCAGAGACCCAGTACTTC
CASSPYRTPLAETQYF
>TRBV18|-|-|TRBJ2-5
TGTGCCAGCTCACCCCCGACAGGAAAAGAGACCCAGTACTTC
CASSPPTGKETQYF
>TRBV3-1|TRBD2|many|TRBJ2-7
TGTGCCAGCAGCCAGGGACTAGCGGGGACCTACGAGCAGTACTTC
CASSQGLAGTYEQYF
>TRBV5-1|-|many|TRBJ1-4
TGCGCCAGCAGCTTCGACGGGGGCGCAGCTAATGAAAAACTGTTTTTT
CASSFDGGAANEKLFF
>TRBV29-1|TRBD1|-|TRBJ2-1
TGCAGCGTTGAAGATAGTCAGGGGGCGAATGAGCAGTTCTTC
CSVEDSQGANEQFF
>TRBV7-3|TRBD1|-|TRBJ2-7
TGTGCCAGCAGCCCGGACGGACAGGGGTTAGGCGAGCAGTACTTC
CASSPDGQGLGEQYF
>TRBV7-8|-|-|TRBJ2-7
TGTGCCAGCAGCTTACAGGGGAAGGGCTACGAGCAGTACTTC
CASSLQGKGYEQYF
>TRBV6-2/TRBV6-3|-|few|TRBJ2-3
TGTGCCAGCAGTTACTCGACGTGGACTCCCACAGATACGCAGTATTTT
CASSYSTWTPTDTQYF
>TRBV7-2|TRBD2|-|TRBJ2-3
TGTGCCAGCAGCTTAGGAGCGGGGTGGGATACGCAGTATTTT
CASSLGAGWDTQYF